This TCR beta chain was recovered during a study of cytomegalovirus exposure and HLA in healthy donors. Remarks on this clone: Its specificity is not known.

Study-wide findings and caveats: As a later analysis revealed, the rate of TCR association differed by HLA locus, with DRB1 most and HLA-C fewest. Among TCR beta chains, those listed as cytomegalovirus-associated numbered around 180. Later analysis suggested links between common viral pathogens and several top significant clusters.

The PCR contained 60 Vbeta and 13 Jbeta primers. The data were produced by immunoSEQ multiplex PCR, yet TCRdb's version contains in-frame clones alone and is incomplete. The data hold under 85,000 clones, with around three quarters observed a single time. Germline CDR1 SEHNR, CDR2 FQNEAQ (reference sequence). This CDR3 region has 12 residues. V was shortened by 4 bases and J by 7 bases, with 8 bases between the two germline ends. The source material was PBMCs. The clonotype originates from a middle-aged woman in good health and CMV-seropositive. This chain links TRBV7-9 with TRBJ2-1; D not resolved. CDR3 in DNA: TGTGCCAGCAGCTCATCGGAGAATGAGCAGTTCTTC. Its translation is CASSSSENEQFF.